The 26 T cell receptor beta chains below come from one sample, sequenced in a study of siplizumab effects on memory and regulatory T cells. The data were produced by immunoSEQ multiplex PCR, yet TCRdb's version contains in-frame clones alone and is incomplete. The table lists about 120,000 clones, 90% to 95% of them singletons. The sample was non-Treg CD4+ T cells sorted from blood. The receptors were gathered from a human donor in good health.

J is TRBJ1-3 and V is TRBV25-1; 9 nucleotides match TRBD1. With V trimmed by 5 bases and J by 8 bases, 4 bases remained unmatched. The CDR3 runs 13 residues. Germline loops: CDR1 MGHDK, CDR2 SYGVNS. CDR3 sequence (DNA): TGTGCCAGCAGTTTACAGGGGGCAGACACCATATATTTT. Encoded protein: CASSLQGADTIYF. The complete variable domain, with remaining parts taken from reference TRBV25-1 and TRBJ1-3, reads EADIYQTPRYLVIGTGKKITLECSQTMGHDKMYWYQQDPGMELHLIHYSYGVNSTEKGDLSSESTVSRIRTEHFPLTLESARPSHTSQYLCASSLQGADTIYFGEGSWLTVV.

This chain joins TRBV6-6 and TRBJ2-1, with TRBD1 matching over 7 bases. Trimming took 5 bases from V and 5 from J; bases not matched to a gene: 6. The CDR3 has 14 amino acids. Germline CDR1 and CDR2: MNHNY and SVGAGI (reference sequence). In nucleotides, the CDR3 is TGTGCCAGCAGTAAACGGGACAGCCACAATGAGCAGTTCTTC. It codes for CASSKRDSHNEQFF.

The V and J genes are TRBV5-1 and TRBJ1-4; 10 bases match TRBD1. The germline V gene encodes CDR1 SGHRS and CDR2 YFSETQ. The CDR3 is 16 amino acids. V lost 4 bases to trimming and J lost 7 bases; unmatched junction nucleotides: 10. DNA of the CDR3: TGCGCCAGCAGCAGAGAGACAGGGGGCGGGTTTGAAAAACTGTTTTTT. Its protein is CASSRETGGGFEKLFF.

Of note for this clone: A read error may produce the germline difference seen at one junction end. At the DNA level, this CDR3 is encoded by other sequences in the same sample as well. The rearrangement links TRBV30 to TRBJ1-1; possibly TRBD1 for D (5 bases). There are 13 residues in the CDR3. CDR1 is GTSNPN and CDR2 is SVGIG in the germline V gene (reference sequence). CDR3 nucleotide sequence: TGTGCCTGGACCCAAGACAGTAACACTGAAGCCTTCTTT. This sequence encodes CAWTQDSNTEAFF.

CDR3 loop: CASRLGLTADGYTF. The CDR3 DNA sequence: TGCGCCAGCAGGCTTGGCTTGACAGCTGATGGCTACACCTTC. This rearrangement joins TRBV5-1 to TRBJ1-2; D possibly corresponds to TRBD1 (5 bases). Trimming shortened V by 5 bases and J by 6 bases, and 17 bases separated the two germline ends. Per the germline V gene, CDR1 is SGHRS and CDR2 is YFSETQ. The CDR3 runs 14 residues.

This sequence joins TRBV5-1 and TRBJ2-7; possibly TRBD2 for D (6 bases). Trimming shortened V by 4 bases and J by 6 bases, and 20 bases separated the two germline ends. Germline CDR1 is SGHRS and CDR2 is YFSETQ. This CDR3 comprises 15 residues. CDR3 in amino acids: CASSILSGGGSEQYF. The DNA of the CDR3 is TGCGCCAGCAGCATTCTTAGCGGAGGAGGATCCGAGCAGTACTTC.

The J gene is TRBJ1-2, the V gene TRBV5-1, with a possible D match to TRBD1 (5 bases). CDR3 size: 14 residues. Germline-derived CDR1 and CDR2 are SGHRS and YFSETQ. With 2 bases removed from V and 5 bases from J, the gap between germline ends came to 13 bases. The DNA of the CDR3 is TGCGCCAGCAGCTTAAATGAAGGGGCGTATGGCTACACCTTC. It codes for CASSLNEGAYGYTF.

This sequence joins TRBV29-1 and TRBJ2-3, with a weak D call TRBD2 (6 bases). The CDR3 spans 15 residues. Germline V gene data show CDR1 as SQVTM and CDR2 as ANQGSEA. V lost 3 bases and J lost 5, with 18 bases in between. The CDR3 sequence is CSVEGISGARDTQYF. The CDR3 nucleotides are TGCAGCGTTGAGGGGATTAGCGGTGCCCGAGATACGCAGTATTTT.

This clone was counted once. CDR3 amino acids: CASSLSGRGRETQYF. The CDR3 bases are TGTGCCAGCAGTTTATCGGGGAGGGGGCGAGAGACCCAGTACTTC. The chain combines TRBV27 with TRBJ2-5; the D call may be TRBD1 or TRBD2 (7 bases each). The CDR3 spans 15 residues. V dropped 0 bases and J dropped 4 bases, with 12 bases sitting between them. Germline V gene lookup returns CDR1 MNHEY and CDR2 SMNVEV (reference sequence).

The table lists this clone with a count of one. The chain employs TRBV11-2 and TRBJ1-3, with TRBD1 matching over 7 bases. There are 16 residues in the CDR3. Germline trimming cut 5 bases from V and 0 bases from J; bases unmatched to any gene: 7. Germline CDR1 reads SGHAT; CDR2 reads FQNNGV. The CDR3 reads CASSAVRGLSGNTIYF. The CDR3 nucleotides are TGTGCCAGCAGCGCGGTTAGGGGGCTCTCTGGAAACACCATATATTTT.

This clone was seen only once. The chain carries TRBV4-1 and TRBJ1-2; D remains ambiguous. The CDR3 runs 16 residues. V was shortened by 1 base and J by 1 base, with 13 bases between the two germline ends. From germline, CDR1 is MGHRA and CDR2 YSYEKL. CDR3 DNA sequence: TGCGCCAGCAGCCAAGCCCCTCCGGGGAATAACTATGGCTACACCTTC. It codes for CASSQAPPGNNYGYTF.

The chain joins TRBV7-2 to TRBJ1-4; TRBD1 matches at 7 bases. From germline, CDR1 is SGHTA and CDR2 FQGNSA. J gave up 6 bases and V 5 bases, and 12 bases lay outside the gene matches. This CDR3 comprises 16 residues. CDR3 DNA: TGTGCCAGCAGCCCAGACGTGACAGGGACCTATGAAAAACTGTTTTTT. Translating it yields CASSPDVTGTYEKLFF.

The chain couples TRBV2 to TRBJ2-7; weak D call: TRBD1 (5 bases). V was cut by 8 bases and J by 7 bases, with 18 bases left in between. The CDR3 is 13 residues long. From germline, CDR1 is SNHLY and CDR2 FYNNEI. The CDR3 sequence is CASLAGSVGEQYF. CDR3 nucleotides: TGTGCCAGCCTGGCAGGGTCTGTGGGAGAGCAGTACTTC.

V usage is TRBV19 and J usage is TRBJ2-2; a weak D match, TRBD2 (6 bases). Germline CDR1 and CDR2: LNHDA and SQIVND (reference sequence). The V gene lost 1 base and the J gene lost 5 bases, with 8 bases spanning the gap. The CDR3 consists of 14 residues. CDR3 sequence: CASSIAEGTGELFF. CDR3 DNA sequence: TGTGCCAGTAGTATAGCGGAGGGAACCGGGGAGCTGTTTTTT.

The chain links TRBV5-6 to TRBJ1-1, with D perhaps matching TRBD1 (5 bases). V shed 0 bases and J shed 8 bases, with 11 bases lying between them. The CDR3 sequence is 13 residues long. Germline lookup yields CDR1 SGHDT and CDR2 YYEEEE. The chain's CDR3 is CASSLAGSLEAFF. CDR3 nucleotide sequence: TGTGCCAGCAGCTTGGCAGGGTCGCTCGAAGCTTTCTTT.

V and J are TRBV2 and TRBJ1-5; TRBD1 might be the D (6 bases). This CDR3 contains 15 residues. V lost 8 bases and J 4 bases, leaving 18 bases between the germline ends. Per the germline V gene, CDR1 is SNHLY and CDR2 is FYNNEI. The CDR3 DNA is TGTGCCAGCGGGGGCAACAGGGCGGGGAATCAGCCCCAGCATTTT. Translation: CASGGNRAGNQPQHF.

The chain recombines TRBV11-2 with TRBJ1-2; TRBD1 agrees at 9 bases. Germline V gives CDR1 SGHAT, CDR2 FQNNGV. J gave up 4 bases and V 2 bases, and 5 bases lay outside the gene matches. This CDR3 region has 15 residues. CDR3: CASSLSGQGLYGYTF. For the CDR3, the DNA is TGTGCCAGCAGCTTATCGGGACAGGGCCTCTATGGCTACACCTTC.

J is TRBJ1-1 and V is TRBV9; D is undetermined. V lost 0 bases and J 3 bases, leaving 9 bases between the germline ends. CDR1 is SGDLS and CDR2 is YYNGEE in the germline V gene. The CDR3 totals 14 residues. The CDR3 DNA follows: TGTGCCAGCAGCGTAGGGGCGAAAGACACTGAAGCTTTCTTT. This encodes CASSVGAKDTEAFF.

The CDR3 DNA reads as TGTGCCAGCTCACCCTCGCAGGACCGAGATACGCAGTATTTT. Protein: CASSPSQDRDTQYF. The rearrangement uses TRBV18 and TRBJ2-3, with D uncertain. CDR3 size: 14 residues. CDR1 and CDR2 from the germline V gene are KGHSH and LQKENI. Deletions cut 3 bases from V and 5 bases from J, with 12 bases between.

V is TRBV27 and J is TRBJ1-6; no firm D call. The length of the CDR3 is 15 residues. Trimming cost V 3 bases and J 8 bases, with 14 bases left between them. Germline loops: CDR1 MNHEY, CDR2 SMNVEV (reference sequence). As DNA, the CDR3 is TGTGCCAGCAGTTTTCGAACCGACGGGGATTCACCCCTCCACTTT. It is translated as CASSFRTDGDSPLHF.

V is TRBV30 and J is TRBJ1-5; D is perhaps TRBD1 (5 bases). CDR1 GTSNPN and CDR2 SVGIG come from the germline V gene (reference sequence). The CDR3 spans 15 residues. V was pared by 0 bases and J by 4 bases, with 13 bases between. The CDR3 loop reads CAWSVRGRGNQPQHF. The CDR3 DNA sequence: TGTGCCTGGAGTGTACGTGGGAGGGGTAATCAGCCCCAGCATTTT.

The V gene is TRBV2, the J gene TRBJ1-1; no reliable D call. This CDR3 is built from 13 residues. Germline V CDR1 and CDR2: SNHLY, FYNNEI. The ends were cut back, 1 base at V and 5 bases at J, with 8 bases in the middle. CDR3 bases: TGTGCCAGCAGTGAAGAGGTCAGGACTGAAGCTTTCTTT. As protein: CASSEEVRTEAFF.

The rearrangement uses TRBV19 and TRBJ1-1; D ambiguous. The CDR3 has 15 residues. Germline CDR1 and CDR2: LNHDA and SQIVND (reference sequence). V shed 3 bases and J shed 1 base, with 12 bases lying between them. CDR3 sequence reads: CASSMGEKSNTEAFF. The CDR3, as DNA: TGTGCCAGTAGTATGGGCGAGAAATCGAACACTGAAGCTTTCTTT.

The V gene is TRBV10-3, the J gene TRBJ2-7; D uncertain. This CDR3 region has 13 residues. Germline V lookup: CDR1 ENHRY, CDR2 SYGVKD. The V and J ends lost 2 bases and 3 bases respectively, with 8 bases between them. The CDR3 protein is CAISEILRYEQYF. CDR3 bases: TGTGCCATCAGTGAGATCCTCCGCTACGAGCAGTACTTC.

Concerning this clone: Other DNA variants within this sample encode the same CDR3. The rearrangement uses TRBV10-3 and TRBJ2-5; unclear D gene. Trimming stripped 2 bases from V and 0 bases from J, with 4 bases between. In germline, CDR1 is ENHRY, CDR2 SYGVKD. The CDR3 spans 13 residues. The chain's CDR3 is CAISEGDQETQYF. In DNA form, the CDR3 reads TGTGCCATCAGTGAGGGCGACCAAGAGACCCAGTACTTC.

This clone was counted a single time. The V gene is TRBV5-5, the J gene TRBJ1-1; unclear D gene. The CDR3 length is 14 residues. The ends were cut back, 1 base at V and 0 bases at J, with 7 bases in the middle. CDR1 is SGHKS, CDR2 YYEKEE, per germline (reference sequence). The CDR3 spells CASSLSRMNTEAFF. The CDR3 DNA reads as TGTGCCAGCAGCTTGAGTCGGATGAACACTGAAGCTTTCTTT.